The 31 T cell receptor beta chains presented below share a single source sample, sequenced in a study of early T cells in non-severe SARS-CoV-2 infection. TCRdb passed the 5' RACE reads through MiXCR, listing each CDR3 protein once. The sample includes some 66,000 distinct CDR3 sequences, approximately 10% of them seen just once. Sequenced input: whole blood. These TCRs come from an adult who was a healthcare worker with PCR-confirmed SARS-CoV-2 infection or an uninfected control (not recorded which).

This clonotype was seen only a few times. This chain uses TRBV19 with TRBJ2-6; possible D gene TRBD1, 6 bases. The CDR3 length is 15 residues. The germline V and J ends were trimmed by 4 bases and 2 bases, with 9 bases remaining between them. Germline CDR1 and CDR2: LNHDA and SQIVND (reference sequence). CDR3 region: CASSTHRAGANVLTF. Here the CDR3 DNA reads TGTGCCAGTAGTACCCACAGGGCTGGGGCCAACGTCCTGACTTTC.

This clonotype was observed many times. The CDR3 sequence is CASSQDMVRSSYNEQFF. Written as DNA, the CDR3 is TGCGCCAGCAGCCAAGATATGGTCCGCAGCTCCTACAATGAGCAGTTCTTC. V is TRBV4-3 and J is TRBJ2-1; D is unresolved. V dropped 0 bases and J dropped 0 bases, with 12 bases sitting between them. Germline V gene lookup returns CDR1 LGHNA and CDR2 YSLEER. The CDR3 extends over 17 amino acids.

The sample holds many counts of this clonotype. The chain uses TRBV5-6 and TRBJ2-1; D not resolved. The CDR3 is 13 residues long. Trimming shortened V by 0 bases and J by 5 bases, and 6 bases separated the two germline ends. CDR1 is SGHDT and CDR2 is YYEEEE in the germline V gene. This CDR3 is CASSLGGDNEQFF. In DNA, the CDR3 is TGTGCCAGCAGCTTGGGCGGAGACAATGAGCAGTTCTTC.

This clonotype was counted ten times or more. The chain carries TRBV6-2 or TRBV6-3 and TRBJ1-5; D is perhaps TRBD1 (6 bases). The CDR3 spans 17 residues. V lost 4 bases and J lost 8, with 24 bases in between. Germline V gene sequence: CDR1 MNHEY, CDR2 SVGEGT. The CDR3 protein is CASSFPPDSIKREPQHF. The CDR3 nucleotides read TGTGCCAGCAGTTTTCCTCCGGACAGCATCAAAAGGGAGCCCCAGCATTTT.

In its sample, this clonotype was seen a few times. The chain uses TRBV5-1 and TRBJ2-5; D not certain. This CDR3 is 14 amino acids long. Trimming removed 0 bases at V and 5 bases at J, with 11 bases between. Germline V gene data show CDR1 as SGHRS and CDR2 as YFSETQ. CDR3 residues: CASSLVGSAETQYF. DNA for the CDR3: TGCGCCAGCAGCTTGGTAGGGTCGGCTGAGACCCAGTACTTC.

This clonotype was seen only a few times. The J gene is TRBJ2-1, the V gene TRBV5-5, with TRBD1 identical over 7 bases. From germline, CDR1 is SGHKS and CDR2 YYEKEE (reference sequence). V gave up 4 bases and J gave up 0 bases; unmatched junction bases: 7. The CDR3 consists of 16 residues. The CDR3 here is CASSAWDSSSYNEQFF. The CDR3, as DNA: TGTGCCAGCAGCGCCTGGGACAGCAGCTCCTACAATGAGCAGTTCTTC. Drawing the rest from reference TRBV5-5 and TRBJ2-1, the complete variable domain is DAGVTQSPTHLIKTRGQQVTLRCSPISGHKSVSWYQQVLGQGPQFIFQYYEKEERGRGNFPDRFSARQFPNYSSELNVNALLLGDSALYLCASSAWDSSSYNEQFFGPGTRLTVL.

In its sample, this clonotype was seen many times. This sequence joins TRBV6-2 or TRBV6-3 and TRBJ1-2; 7 nucleotides match TRBD1. This CDR3 has 13 amino acids. Germline-derived CDR1 and CDR2 are MNHEY and SVGEGT. Trimming at V came to 6 bases and at J to 7 bases, leaving 8 bases not matched to a gene. The CDR3 sequence: CASSIYYRGGYTF. CDR3 nucleotide sequence: TGTGCCAGCAGCATCTACTACAGGGGTGGCTACACCTTC.

This sequence joins TRBV11-3 and TRBJ1-1, with no clear D. Germline V gene sequence: CDR1 SGHNT, CDR2 YENEEA. V was clipped by 6 bases and J by 5 bases, with 13 bases between them. The CDR3 runs to 13 residues. CDR3 amino acids: CASRGLGATEAFF. The CDR3 DNA sequence: TGTGCCAGCAGAGGGTTGGGCGCGACTGAAGCTTTCTTT.

CDR3 in amino acids: CASLPFWDSLGEQYF. In DNA, the CDR3 is TGTGCCAGCCTACCCTTCTGGGACTCCTTAGGCGAGCAGTACTTC. The V and J genes are TRBV6-2 or TRBV6-3 and TRBJ2-7, with D tentatively TRBD2 (6 bases). The CDR3 is 15 amino acids. V gave up 8 bases and J gave up 6 bases, with 23 bases separating them. From germline, CDR1 is MNHEY and CDR2 SVGEGT.

This clonotype appeared a few times. The genes are TRBV27 and TRBJ2-1, with 7 bases that match TRBD1. Trimming cost V 3 bases and J 5 bases; bases outside gene matches: 7. This CDR3 is built from 15 residues. Germline V gene sequence: CDR1 MNHEY, CDR2 SMNVEV (reference sequence). The CDR3 nucleotides read TGTGCCAGCAGTTTTCTCACAGGGGTCAACAATGAGCAGTTCTTC. Translating gives CASSFLTGVNNEQFF.

This sequence joins TRBV12-3 or TRBV12-4 and TRBJ1-6, with D unclear. The CDR3 runs to 16 residues. Trimming took 5 bases from V and 0 from J, leaving 11 bases between them. CDR3 in DNA: TGTGCCAGCAGTAGCACCGGGAGCTCCTATAATTCACCCCTCCACTTT. Encoded protein: CASSSTGSSYNSPLHF.

The chain employs TRBV7-2 and TRBJ1-1, with no clear D. This CDR3 region has 13 residues. Looked up from germline, CDR1 is SGHTA and CDR2 is FQGNSA. The V and J ends lost 4 bases and 2 bases respectively, with 8 bases between them. DNA of the CDR3: TGTGCCAGCAGCTCCCATCCTAACACTGAAGCTTTCTTT. Encoded protein: CASSSHPNTEAFF.

This clonotype was counted many times. The rearrangement joins TRBV20-1 to TRBJ1-4, with D hard to call. The length of the CDR3 is 15 residues. V dropped 1 base and J dropped 8 bases, with 17 bases sitting between them. Germline lookup yields CDR1 DFQATT and CDR2 SNEGSKA (reference sequence). Written as DNA, the CDR3 is TGCAGTGCTAGAGGGTTTTGGACGGGAGGGGAAAAACTGTTTTTT. This sequence encodes CSARGFWTGGEKLFF.

This clonotype was detected only once. The junction differs from germline at one of its ends, possibly a read error. V is TRBV13 and J is TRBJ2-7; 12 bases match TRBD2. Germline values: CDR1 PRHDT, CDR2 FYEKMQ (reference sequence). This CDR3 comprises 14 residues. CDR3 loop: CVSSLQLAGGEQYF. DNA for the CDR3: TGTGTCAGCAGCTTACAACTAGCGGGAGGCGAGCAGTACTTC.

This clonotype was detected ten times or more. The V call is TRBV2, the J call TRBJ1-2; tentatively, D is TRBD1 (6 bases). In germline, CDR1 is SNHLY, CDR2 FYNNEI. Trimming shortened V by 6 bases and J by 6 bases, and 17 bases separated the two germline ends. CDR3 size: 14 residues. The CDR3 nucleotides are TGTGCCAGCAGCGAAACAAGGGGGGACGATGGCTACACCTTC. It codes for CASSETRGDDGYTF. Drawing the rest from reference TRBV2 and TRBJ1-2, the complete variable domain is EPEVTQTPSHQVTQMGQEVILRCVPISNHLYFYWYRQILGQKVEFLVSFYNNEISEKSEIFDDQFSVERPDGSNFTLKIRSTKLEDSAMYFCASSETRGDDGYTFGSGTRLTVV.

V and J are TRBV5-1 and TRBJ2-5; 7 bases are shared with TRBD2. J lost 3 bases, V lost 0 bases, and 5 bases had no gene match. Germline assignment: CDR1 SGHRS and CDR2 YFSETQ. This CDR3 has 15 amino acids. DNA for the CDR3: TGCGCCAGCAGCTTGGACGTGGGAGGGGAAGAGACCCAGTACTTC. Its protein is CASSLDVGGEETQYF.

The chain recombines TRBV19 with TRBJ2-4, with unresolved D. There are 15 residues in the CDR3. The V end was cut by 3 bases, the J end by 0 bases, with 9 bases between. From germline, CDR1 is LNHDA and CDR2 SQIVND (reference sequence). DNA for the CDR3: TGTGCCAGTAGTATCGGCAGCGTAGCCAAAAACATTCAGTACTTC. Translated, it gives CASSIGSVAKNIQYF. Filled out from reference TRBV19 and TRBJ2-4, the complete variable domain reads DGGITQSPKYLFRKEGQNVTLSCEQNLNHDAMYWYRQDPGQGLRLIYYSQIVNDFQKGDIAEGYSVSREKKESFPLTVTSAQKNPTAFYLCASSIGSVAKNIQYFGAGTRLSVL.

This clonotype was found a few times. The rearrangement joins TRBV12-3 or TRBV12-4 to TRBJ2-7, with D uncertain. This CDR3 has 14 residues. V dropped 2 bases and J dropped 3 bases, with 11 bases sitting between them. Written as DNA, the CDR3 is TGTGCCAGCAGTTTAAGGCCCCCTGACTACGAGCAGTACTTC. This sequence encodes CASSLRPPDYEQYF.

This clonotype has more than one count but fewer than ten. The chain uses TRBV7-6 and TRBJ2-7, with 9 bases lining up with TRBD2. The trim removed 5 bases at V and 2 bases at J, leaving 4 bases unmatched. The V gene's germline CDR1 is SGHVS and CDR2 FNYEAQ. There are 14 residues in the CDR3. CDR3 bases: TGTGCCAGCAGCCGTAGCGGGAGAGCCTACGAGCAGTACTTC. Residues: CASSRSGRAYEQYF.

At least ten counts were recorded for this clonotype. The chain employs TRBV4-3 and TRBJ2-7, with 8 nucleotides matching TRBD2. The CDR3 is made up of 15 amino acids. V dropped 4 bases and J dropped 7; count of bases not matched to a gene: 12. The germline V gene has CDR1 LGHNA and CDR2 YSLEER. CDR3 bases: TGCGCCAGCAGCCTCCGAGCGGGAGAGAGTCGGGAGCAGTACTTC. As protein: CASSLRAGESREQYF.

The chain recombines TRBV27 with TRBJ2-7, with TRBD1 matching over 8 bases. V was clipped by 1 base and J by 4 bases; unmatched bases: 6. Germline loops: CDR1 MNHEY, CDR2 SMNVEV (reference sequence). The CDR3 length is 15 residues. The CDR3 nucleotides are TGTGCCAGCAGTTTATTAGGACAGGGATCATACGAGCAGTACTTC. Translated, it gives CASSLLGQGSYEQYF.

This clonotype came up a few times. The chain carries TRBV7-2 and TRBJ2-3; D may be TRBD1 or TRBD2 (5 bases each). This CDR3 region has 13 residues. Germline CDR1 and CDR2: SGHTA and FQGNSA. With 5 bases removed from V and 5 bases from J, the gap between germline ends came to 11 bases. This chain's CDR3 is CASSPGPQDTQYF. Here the CDR3 DNA reads TGTGCCAGCAGCCCGGGACCCCAAGATACGCAGTATTTT.

This clonotype was counted at least ten times. The chain is built from TRBV9 and TRBJ1-1, with D uncertain. Germline V gene data show CDR1 as SGDLS and CDR2 as YYNGEE. The CDR3 spans 14 residues. Trimming removed 1 base from V and 0 bases from J, with 7 bases in between. The CDR3 bases are TGTGCCAGCAGCGTATCCGGGATGAACACTGAAGCTTTCTTT. Residues: CASSVSGMNTEAFF.

This clonotype was seen ten or more times. The chain employs TRBV18 and TRBJ1-6, with a weak D call TRBD1 (5 bases). V dropped 2 bases and J dropped 5 bases, with 7 bases sitting between them. The CDR3 is 14 amino acids. Germline CDR1 and CDR2: KGHSH and LQKENI. In DNA form, the CDR3 reads TGTGCCAGCTCACCAGGGACTGATAATTCACCCCTCCACTTT. Its translation: CASSPGTDNSPLHF. Using reference TRBV18 and TRBJ1-6 for the parts outside the CDR3, the full variable domain is NAGVMQNPRHLVRRRGQEARLRCSPMKGHSHVYWYRQLPEEGLKFMVYLQKENIIDESGMPKERFSAEFPKEGPSILRIQQVVRGDSAAYFCASSPGTDNSPLHFGNGTRLTVT.

In its sample, this clonotype was seen many times. This chain links TRBV29-1 with TRBJ2-1; D gene unclear. V was pared by 4 bases and J by 4 bases, with 8 bases between. The length of the CDR3 is 12 residues. Germline V gene sequence: CDR1 SQVTM, CDR2 ANQGSEA. The CDR3 loop is CSVGLRYNEQFF. Here the CDR3 DNA reads TGCAGCGTTGGTCTTAGATACAATGAGCAGTTCTTC.

This chain joins TRBV5-1 and TRBJ1-1; the D is unclear. The germline V gene encodes CDR1 SGHRS and CDR2 YFSETQ. The CDR3 consists of 14 residues. Trimming pared 1 base from V and 6 bases from J, leaving 13 bases between. In nucleotides, the CDR3 is TGCGCCAGCAGCTTGTCCGGCGCCTCGGCTGAAGCTTTCTTT. It codes for CASSLSGASAEAFF.

This CDR3 reads CSASPRLAASYEQYF. The CDR3 nucleotides read TGCAGTGCTAGTCCTCGACTAGCGGCATCCTACGAGCAGTACTTC. The chain uses TRBV20-1 and TRBJ2-7; the match to TRBD2 covers 9 bases. Trimming removed 3 bases from V and 1 base from J; junction bases left unmatched: 7. Germline V CDR1 and CDR2: DFQATT, SNEGSKA (reference sequence). This CDR3 is 15 amino acids long.

This clonotype has a count of ten or more. The chain recombines TRBV6-5 with TRBJ2-7; 7 bases fit TRBD2. V gave up 4 bases and J gave up 4 bases; unmatched junction bases: 7. CDR3 length: 14 amino acids. From germline, CDR1 is MNHEY and CDR2 SVGAGI. CDR3 bases: TGTGCCAGCAGTTCGGGACTATATAGTTACGAGCAGTACTTC. Amino acid sequence: CASSSGLYSYEQYF.

This clonotype was seen repeatedly, ten times or more. This chain links TRBV7-2 with TRBJ1-1, with D maybe TRBD1 (6 bases). CDR3 size: 13 residues. The germline CDR1 and CDR2 sequences are SGHTA and FQGNSA. Trimming took off 4 bases at V and 6 bases at J, with 12 bases between the two ends. For the CDR3, the DNA is TGTGCCAGCAGCTCCAGACAGGTTGCTGAAGCTTTCTTT. Translation gives CASSSRQVAEAFF.

The chain couples TRBV11-2 to TRBJ2-6; 12 nucleotides agree with TRBD2. The CDR3 sequence is 17 residues long. Germline V CDR1 and CDR2: SGHAT, FQNNGV. V lost 6 bases, J lost 3 bases, and 6 bases stayed unmatched. The CDR3 region is CASRSTSGRDGANVLTF. The CDR3 coding sequence is TGTGCCAGCAGATCGACTAGCGGGAGAGATGGGGCCAACGTCCTGACTTTC.

The chain recombines TRBV10-3 with TRBJ2-3, with 11 nucleotides matching TRBD2. The germline V gene encodes CDR1 ENHRY and CDR2 SYGVKD. This CDR3 comprises 16 residues. Trimming at V came to 2 bases and at J to 0 bases, leaving 1 base not matched to a gene. The CDR3 sequence is CAISEGLAGSTDTQYF. The CDR3 DNA is TGTGCCATCAGTGAGGGACTAGCGGGTAGCACAGATACGCAGTATTTT.